This TCR beta chain was found in a study of radiation and T cells in renal cell carcinoma. TCRdb keeps only in-frame clones here, not all; method: immunoSEQ multiplex PCR. Of about 130,000 clones listed, approximately 90% are singletons. The CDR3 covers 16 residues. Germline assignment: CDR1 LGHNA and CDR2 YSLEER. The ends lost 0 bases at V and 7 bases at J; junction bases unmatched: 8. Regarding time point: blood 2 weeks post-SBRT. Documented treatment: 15 Gy SBRT to primary tumor, nephrectomy 4 weeks later. The patient's renal cell carcinoma had clear cell pathology. The source material was blood, sampled from a patient whose treatment included radiotherapy and nephrectomy. V gene TRBV4-3 combines with J gene TRBJ1-4; TRBD1 matches at 7 bases. This clonotype was sampled from a woman between 65 and 79 years old with renal cell carcinoma. The CDR3 DNA reads TGCGCCAGCAGCCAAGATTGGGCAGGGGGATTTGAAAAACTGTTTTTT. This gives the protein CASSQDWAGGFEKLFF.